The present T cell receptor (beta chain) was sequenced within a study of vaccination effects on CD4 cells after COVID-19. Study at large: Participants were given two doses of BNT162b2 or mRNA-1273 vaccine. Findings and caveats of the study: Convalescent patients numbered few in the study; early post-infection timepoints were missing entirely. Long after vaccination, the clones induced by infection and by vaccine shrank markedly in size.

ViraFEST expansion of antigen-specific CD4+ T cells with viral peptide pools preceded sequencing. The culture ran for roughly ten days before CD4+ T cells were isolated. None of the vaccinated had previously contracted SARS-CoV-2, and their nucleocapsid antibodies tested negative. Days 3 and 7 were when half the medium was replaced with IL-2 medium. The table came from immunoSEQ multiplex PCR; TCRdb's copy has only in-frame clones and leaves some out. The table has 55,000 to 75,000 clones, 76% seen once; the top ten hold approximately 3%. From germline, CDR1 is LNHDA and CDR2 SQIVND (reference sequence). Trimming removed 5 bases from V and 4 bases from J; junction bases left unmatched: 7. This CDR3 comprises 15 residues. As regards this clone: No antigen is known for it.

The sample was CD4+ T cells from PBMCs cultured with HCoV-NL63 spike peptides, taken before COVID-19 vaccination. The chain combines TRBV19 with TRBJ1-2, with 10 bases lining up with TRBD1. This clonotype was obtained from a human donor who received a COVID-19 vaccine. CDR3 sequence (DNA): TGTGCCAGTAGTGCCCGGGACAGGGGAAGCTATGGCTACACCTTC. Amino acid sequence: CASSARDRGSYGYTF. Drawing the rest from reference TRBV19 and TRBJ1-2, the complete variable domain is DGGITQSPKYLFRKEGQNVTLSCEQNLNHDAMYWYRQDPGQGLRLIYYSQIVNDFQKGDIAEGYSVSREKKESFPLTVTSAQKNPTAFYLCASSARDRGSYGYTFGSGTRLTVV.